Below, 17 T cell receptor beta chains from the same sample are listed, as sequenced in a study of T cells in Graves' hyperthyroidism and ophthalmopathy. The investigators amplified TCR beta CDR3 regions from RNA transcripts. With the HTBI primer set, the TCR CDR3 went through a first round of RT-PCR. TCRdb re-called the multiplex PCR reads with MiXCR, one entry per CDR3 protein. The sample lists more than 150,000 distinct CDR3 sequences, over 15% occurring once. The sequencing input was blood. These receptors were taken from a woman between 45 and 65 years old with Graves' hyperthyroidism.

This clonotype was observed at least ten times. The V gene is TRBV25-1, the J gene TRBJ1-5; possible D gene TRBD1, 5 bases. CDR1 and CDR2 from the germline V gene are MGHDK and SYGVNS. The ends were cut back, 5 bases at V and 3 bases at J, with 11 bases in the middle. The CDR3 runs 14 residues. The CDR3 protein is CASSPRQTNQPQHF. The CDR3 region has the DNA TGTGCCAGCAGTCCCAGACAGACCAATCAGCCCCAGCATTTT. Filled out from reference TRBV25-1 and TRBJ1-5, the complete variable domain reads EADIYQTPRYLVIGTGKKITLECSQTMGHDKMYWYQQDPGMELHLIHYSYGVNSTEKGDLSSESTVSRIRTEHFPLTLESARPSHTSQYLCASSPRQTNQPQHFGDGTRLSIL.

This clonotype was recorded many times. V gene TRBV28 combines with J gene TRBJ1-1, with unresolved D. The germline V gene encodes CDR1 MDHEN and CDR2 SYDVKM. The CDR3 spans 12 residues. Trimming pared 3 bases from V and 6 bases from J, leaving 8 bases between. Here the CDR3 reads CASSFPNSEAFF. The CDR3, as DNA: TGTGCCAGCAGTTTCCCAAATTCTGAAGCTTTCTTT.

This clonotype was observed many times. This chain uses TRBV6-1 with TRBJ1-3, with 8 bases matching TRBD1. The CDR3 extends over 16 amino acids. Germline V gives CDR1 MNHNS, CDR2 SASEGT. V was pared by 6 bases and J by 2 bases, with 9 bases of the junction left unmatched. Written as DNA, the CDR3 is TGTGCCAGCAGCGCCGGGACAGGACTTACTGGAAACACCATATATTTT. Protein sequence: CASSAGTGLTGNTIYF.

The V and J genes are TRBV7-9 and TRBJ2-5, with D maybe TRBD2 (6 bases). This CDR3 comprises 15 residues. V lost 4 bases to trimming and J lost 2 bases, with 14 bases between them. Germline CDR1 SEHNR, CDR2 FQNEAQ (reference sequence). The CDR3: CASSSGGLTQETQYF. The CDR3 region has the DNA TGTGCCAGCAGCTCAGGAGGGCTAACACAAGAGACCCAGTACTTC.

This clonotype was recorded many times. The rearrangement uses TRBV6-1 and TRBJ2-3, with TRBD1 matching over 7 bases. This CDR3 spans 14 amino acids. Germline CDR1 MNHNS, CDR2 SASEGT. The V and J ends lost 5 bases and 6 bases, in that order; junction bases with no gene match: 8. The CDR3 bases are TGTGCCAGCAGTAGAGACAGGGAAGTGGATACGCAGTATTTT. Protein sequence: CASSRDREVDTQYF.

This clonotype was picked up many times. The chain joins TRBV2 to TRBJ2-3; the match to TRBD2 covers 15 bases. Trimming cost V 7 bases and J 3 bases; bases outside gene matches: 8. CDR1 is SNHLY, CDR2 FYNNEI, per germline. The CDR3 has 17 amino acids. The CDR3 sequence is CASTRGTSGGRTDTQYF. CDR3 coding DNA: TGTGCCAGCACCCGTGGGACTAGCGGGGGGCGGACAGATACGCAGTATTTT.

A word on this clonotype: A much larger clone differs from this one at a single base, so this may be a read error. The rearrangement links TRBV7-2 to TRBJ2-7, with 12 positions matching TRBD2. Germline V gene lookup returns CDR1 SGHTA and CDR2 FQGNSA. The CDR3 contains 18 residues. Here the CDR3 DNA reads TGTGCCAGCAGCTTAGGAGGGCTAGCGGGGGGGCTTTTCTACGAGCAGTGCTTC. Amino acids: CASSLGGLAGGLFYEQCF.

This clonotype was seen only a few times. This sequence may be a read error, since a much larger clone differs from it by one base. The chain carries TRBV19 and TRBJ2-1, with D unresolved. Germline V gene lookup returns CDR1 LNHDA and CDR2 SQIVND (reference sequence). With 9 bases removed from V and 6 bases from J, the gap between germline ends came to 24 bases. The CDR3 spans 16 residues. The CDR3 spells CASQTRARTTCNEQFF. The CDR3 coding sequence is TGTGCCAGCCAGACTCGGGCGCGGACGACCTGCAATGAGCAGTTCTTC.

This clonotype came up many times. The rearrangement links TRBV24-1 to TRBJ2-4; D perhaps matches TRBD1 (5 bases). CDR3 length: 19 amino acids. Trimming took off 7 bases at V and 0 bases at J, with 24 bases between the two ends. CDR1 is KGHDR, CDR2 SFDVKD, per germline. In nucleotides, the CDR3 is TGTGCCACCAGGGTAGACCTTAAGGATAAGGGGTTAGCCAAAAACATTCAGTACTTC. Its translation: CATRVDLKDKGLAKNIQYF.

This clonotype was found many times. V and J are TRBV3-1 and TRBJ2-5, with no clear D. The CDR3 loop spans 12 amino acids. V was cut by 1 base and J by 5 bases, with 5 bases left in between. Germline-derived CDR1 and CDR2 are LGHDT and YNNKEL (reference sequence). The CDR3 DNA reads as TGTGCCAGCAGCCAAGTATCGGAGACCCAGTACTTC. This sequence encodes CASSQVSETQYF.

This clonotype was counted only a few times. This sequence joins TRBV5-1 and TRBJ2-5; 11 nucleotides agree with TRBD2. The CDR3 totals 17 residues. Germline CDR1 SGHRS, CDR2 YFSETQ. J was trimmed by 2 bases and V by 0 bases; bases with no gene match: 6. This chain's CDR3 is CASSLGDSGGDQETQYF. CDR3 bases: TGCGCCAGCAGCTTGGGGGATAGCGGGGGGGATCAAGAGACCCAGTACTTC.

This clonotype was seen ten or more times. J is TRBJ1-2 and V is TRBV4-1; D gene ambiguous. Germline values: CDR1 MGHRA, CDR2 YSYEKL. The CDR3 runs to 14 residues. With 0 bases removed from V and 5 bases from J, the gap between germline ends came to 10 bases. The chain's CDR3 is CASSQEAGGYGYTF. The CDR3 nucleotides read TGCGCCAGCAGCCAAGAGGCAGGAGGGTATGGCTACACCTTC.

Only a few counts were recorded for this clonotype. CDR3 in amino acids: CASRTGTGIREKLFF. CDR3 DNA sequence: TGTGCCAGCAGGACCGGGACAGGGATTAGGGAAAAACTGTTTTTT. The chain uses TRBV12-3 or TRBV12-4 and TRBJ1-4; TRBD1 matches at 9 bases. The V and J ends lost 6 bases and 8 bases, in that order; junction bases with no gene match: 10. The CDR3 spans 15 residues.

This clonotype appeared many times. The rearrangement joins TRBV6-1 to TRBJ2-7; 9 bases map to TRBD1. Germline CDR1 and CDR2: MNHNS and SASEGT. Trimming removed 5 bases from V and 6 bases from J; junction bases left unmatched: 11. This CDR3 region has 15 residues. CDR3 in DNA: TGTGCCAGCAGTTATGGGACCGGGACAGGGCTCGAGCAGTACTTC. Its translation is CASSYGTGTGLEQYF.

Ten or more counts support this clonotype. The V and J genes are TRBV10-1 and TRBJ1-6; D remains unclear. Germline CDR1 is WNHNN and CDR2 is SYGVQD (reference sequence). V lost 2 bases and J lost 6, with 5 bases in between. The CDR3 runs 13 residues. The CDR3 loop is CASSENLNSPLHF. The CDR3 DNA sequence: TGCGCCAGCAGTGAGAATCTTAATTCACCCCTCCACTTT.

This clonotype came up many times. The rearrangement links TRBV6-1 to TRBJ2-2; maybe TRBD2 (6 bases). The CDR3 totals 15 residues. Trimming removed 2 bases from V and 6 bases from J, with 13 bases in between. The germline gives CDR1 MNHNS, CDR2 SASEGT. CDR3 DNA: TGTGCCAGCAGTGAAACGGGGGAAGGGGCCGGGGAGCTGTTTTTT. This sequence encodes CASSETGEGAGELFF.

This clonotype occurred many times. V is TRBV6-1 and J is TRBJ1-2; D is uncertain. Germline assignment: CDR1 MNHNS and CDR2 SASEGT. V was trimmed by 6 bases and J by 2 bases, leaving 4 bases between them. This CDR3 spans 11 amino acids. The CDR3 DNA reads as TGTGCCAGCAGAGGGAACTATGGCTACACCTTC. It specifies CASRGNYGYTF.